The T cell receptor beta chain under discussion was sequenced for a study of blood T cell repertoires in COVID-19. Germline V gene sequence: CDR1 LNHDA, CDR2 SQIVND (reference sequence). With 8 bases removed from V and 2 bases from J, the gap between germline ends came to 23 bases. The CDR3 length is 17 residues. The data were produced by immunoSEQ multiplex PCR, yet TCRdb's version contains in-frame clones alone and is incomplete. The sample has 62,000 or so clones; about 87% are singletons. This chain joins TRBV19 and TRBJ2-3; D is possibly TRBD2 (7 bases). The clonotype originates from a human donor in a cohort sampled during active COVID-19. Sequencing was carried out using peripheral blood. DNA for the CDR3: TGTGCCAGTGCTCAAGGGGGGGTCTTCCCCCACACAGATACGCAGTATTTT. Protein sequence: CASAQGGVFPHTDTQYF.